The present T cell receptor beta chain was sequenced within a study of circulating and synovial CD4+ cells in juvenile arthritis. Method: immunoSEQ multiplex PCR; TCRdb's copy keeps in-frame clones and lacks some. The sample includes 3,000 to 4,500 clones, approximately 80% of them seen just once. General study findings and limits: T cell genome counts differed by at least an order of magnitude between CPL and CD4 samples. Compared with bulk blood, circulating pathogenic-like lymphocytes shared substantially more CDR3 sequences with synovial T cells. These repertoires were less diverse than bulk blood CD4 repertoires. Circulating pathogenic-like and bulk T cells looked alike by Vbeta family usage.

CDR3 length: 15 amino acids. Germline V lookup: CDR1 GTSNPN, CDR2 SVGIG (reference sequence). The J segment lost 1 base and the V segment lost 4 bases, leaving 7 bases of the junction unmatched. In regard to this clone: The antigen is unknown. Other nucleotide sequences from this sample produce the same CDR3.

Sequencing used CD4+ T cells from synovial fluid. The clonotype comes from a human donor with juvenile idiopathic arthritis. The rearrangement joins TRBV30 to TRBJ2-5; 9 nucleotides align to TRBD2. For the CDR3, the DNA is TGTGCCTGGACCGCATTAGCGGGGGTCCAAGAGACCCAGTACTTC. Its protein is CAWTALAGVQETQYF.